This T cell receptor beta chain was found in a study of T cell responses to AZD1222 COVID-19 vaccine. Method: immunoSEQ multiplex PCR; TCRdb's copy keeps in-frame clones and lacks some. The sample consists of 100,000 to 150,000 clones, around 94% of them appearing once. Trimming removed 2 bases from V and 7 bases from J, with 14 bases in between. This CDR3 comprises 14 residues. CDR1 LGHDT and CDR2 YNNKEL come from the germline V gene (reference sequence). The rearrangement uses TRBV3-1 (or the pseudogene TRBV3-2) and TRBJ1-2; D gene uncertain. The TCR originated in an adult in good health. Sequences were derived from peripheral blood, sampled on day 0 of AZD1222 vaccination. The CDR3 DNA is TGTGCCAGCAGCCAACCTTTCGGAGGGCCTGGCTACACCTTC. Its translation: CASSQPFGGPGYTF.